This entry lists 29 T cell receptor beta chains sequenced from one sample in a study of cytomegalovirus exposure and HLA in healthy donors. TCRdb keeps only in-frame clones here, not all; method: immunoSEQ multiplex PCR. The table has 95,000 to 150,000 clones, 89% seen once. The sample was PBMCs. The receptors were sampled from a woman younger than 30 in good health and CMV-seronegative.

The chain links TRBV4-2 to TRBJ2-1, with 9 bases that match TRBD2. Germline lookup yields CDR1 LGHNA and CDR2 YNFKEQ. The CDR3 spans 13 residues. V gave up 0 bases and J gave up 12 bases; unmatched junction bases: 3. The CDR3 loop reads CASSQEVAGVQFF. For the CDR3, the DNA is TGTGCCAGCAGCCAAGAGGTAGCGGGAGTGCAGTTCTTC.

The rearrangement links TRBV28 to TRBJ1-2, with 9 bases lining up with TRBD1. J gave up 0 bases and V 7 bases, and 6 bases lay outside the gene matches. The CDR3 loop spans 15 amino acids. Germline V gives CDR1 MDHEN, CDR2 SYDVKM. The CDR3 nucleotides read TGTGCCAGCACGCTACGACAGGGGGCTAACTATGGCTACACCTTC. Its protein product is CASTLRQGANYGYTF.

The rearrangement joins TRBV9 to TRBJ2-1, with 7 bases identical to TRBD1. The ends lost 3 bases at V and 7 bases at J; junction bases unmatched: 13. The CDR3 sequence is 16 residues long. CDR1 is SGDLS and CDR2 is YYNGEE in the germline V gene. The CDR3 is CASSAPGGPRGNEQFF. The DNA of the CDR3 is TGTGCCAGCAGCGCTCCAGGGGGTCCCCGAGGTAATGAGCAGTTCTTC.

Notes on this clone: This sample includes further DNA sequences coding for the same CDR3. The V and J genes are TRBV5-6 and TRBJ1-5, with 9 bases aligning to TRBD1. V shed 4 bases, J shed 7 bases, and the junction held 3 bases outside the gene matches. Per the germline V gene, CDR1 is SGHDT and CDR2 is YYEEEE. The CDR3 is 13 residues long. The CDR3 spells CASSGGQGQPQHF. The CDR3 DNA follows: TGTGCCAGCAGCGGGGGACAGGGCCAGCCCCAGCATTTT. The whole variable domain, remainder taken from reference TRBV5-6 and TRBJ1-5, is DAGVTQSPTHLIKTRGQQVTLRCSPKSGHDTVSWYQQALGQGPQFIFQYYEEEERQRGNFPDRFSGHQFPNYSSELNVNALLLGDSALYLCASSGGQGQPQHFGDGTRLSIL.

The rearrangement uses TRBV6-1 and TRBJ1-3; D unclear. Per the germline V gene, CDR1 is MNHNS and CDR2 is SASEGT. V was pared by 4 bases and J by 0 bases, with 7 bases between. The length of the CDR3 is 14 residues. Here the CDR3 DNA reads TGTGCCAGCAGTGTCCAGTTCTCTGGAAACACCATATATTTT. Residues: CASSVQFSGNTIYF.

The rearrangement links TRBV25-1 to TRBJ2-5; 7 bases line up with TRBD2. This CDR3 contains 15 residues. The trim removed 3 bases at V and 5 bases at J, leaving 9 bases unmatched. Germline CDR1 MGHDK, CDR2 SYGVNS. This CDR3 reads CASSDLGLGVETQYF. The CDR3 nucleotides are TGTGCCAGCAGTGACCTCGGACTAGGGGTGGAGACCCAGTACTTC.

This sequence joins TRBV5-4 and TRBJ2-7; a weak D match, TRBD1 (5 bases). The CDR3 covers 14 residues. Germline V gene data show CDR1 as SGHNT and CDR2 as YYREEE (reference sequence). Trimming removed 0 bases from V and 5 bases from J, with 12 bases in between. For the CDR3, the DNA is TGTGCCAGCAGCTTGGACGCAGGGCTTAACGAGCAGTACGTC. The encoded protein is CASSLDAGLNEQYV.

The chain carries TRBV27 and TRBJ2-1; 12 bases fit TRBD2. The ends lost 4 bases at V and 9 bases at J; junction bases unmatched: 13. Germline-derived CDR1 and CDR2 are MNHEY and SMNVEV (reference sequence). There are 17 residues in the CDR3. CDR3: CASSSLTRLAGVGEQFF. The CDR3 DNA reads TGTGCCAGCAGTTCCCTTACAAGACTAGCGGGAGTCGGTGAGCAGTTCTTC.

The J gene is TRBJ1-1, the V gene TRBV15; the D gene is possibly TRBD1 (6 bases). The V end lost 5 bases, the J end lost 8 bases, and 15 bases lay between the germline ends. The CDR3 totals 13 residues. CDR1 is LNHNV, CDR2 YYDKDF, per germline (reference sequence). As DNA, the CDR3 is TGTGCCACCAGCGACCCGACCGGGACAGAAGCTTTCTTT. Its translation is CATSDPTGTEAFF.

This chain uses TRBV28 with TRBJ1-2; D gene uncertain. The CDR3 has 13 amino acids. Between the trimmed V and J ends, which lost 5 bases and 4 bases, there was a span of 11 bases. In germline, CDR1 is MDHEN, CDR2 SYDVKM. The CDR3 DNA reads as TGTGCCAGCAGTGTAGGTCGGAGCTATGGCTACACCTTC. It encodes CASSVGRSYGYTF.

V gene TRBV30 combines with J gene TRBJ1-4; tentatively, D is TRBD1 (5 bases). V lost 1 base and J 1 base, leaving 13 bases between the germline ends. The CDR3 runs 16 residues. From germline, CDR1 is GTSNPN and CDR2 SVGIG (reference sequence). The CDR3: CAWSGRGVLTNEKLFF. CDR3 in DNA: TGTGCCTGGAGTGGTCGGGGGGTTTTAACTAATGAAAAACTGTTTTTT.

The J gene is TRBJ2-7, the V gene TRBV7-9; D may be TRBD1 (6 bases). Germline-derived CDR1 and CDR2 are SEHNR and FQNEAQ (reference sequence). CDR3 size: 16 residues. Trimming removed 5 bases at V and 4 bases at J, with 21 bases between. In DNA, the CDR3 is TGTGCCAGCAGCAAAACCCGTGTCGAGGGGGTATACGAGCAGTACGTC. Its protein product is CASSKTRVEGVYEQYV.

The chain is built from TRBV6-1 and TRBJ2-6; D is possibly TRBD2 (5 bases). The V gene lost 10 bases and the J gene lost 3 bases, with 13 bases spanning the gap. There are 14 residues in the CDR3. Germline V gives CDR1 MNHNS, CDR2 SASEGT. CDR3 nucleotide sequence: TGTGCCACCGCAGTAGAGGGTGGGGCCAACGTCCTGACTTTC. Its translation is CATAVEGGANVLTF.

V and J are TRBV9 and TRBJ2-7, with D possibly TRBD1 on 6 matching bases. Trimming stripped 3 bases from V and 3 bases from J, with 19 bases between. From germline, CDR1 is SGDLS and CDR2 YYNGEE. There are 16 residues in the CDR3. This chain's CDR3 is CASSASDGGGFYEQYF. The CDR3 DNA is TGTGCCAGCAGCGCCTCGGATGGGGGCGGTTTCTACGAGCAGTACTTC.

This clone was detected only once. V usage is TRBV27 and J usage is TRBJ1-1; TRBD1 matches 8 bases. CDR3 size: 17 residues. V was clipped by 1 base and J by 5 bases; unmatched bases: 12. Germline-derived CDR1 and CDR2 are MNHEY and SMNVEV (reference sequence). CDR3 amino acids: CASSLLTPQGAGTEAFF. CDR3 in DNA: TGTGCCAGCAGTTTATTGACCCCCCAGGGGGCAGGTACTGAAGCTTTCTTT.

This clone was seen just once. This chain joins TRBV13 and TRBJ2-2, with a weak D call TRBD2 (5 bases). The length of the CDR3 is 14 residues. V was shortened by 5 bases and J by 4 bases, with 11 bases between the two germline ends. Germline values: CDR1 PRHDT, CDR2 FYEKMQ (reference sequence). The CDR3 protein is CASSILGGTGELFF. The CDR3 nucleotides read TGTGCCAGCAGCATCCTAGGAGGCACCGGGGAGCTGTTTTTT.

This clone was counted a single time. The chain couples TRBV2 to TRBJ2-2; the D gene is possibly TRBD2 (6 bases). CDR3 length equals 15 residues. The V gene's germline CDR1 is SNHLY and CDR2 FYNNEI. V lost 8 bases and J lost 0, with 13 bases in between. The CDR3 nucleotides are TGTGCCAGCGGCTTGGGACTGGCGAACACCGGGGAGCTGTTTTTT. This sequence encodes CASGLGLANTGELFF.

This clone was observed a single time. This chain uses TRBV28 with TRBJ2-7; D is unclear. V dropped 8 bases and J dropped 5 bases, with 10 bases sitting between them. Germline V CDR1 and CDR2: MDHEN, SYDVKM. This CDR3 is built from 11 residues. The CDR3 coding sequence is TGTGCCAGCCGTGGGCTGCACGAGCAGTACTTC. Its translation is CASRGLHEQYF.

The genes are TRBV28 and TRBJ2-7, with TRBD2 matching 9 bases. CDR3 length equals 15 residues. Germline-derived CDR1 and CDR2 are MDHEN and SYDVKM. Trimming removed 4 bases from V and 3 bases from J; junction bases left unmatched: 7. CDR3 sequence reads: CASSSPSGISYEQYF. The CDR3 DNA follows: TGTGCCAGCAGTTCGCCTAGCGGGATTAGCTACGAGCAGTACTTC. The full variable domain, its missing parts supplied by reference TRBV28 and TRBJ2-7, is DVKVTQSSRYLVKRTGEKVFLECVQDMDHENMFWYRQDPGLGLRLIYFSYDVKMKEKGDIPEGYSVSREKKERFSLILESASTNQTSMYLCASSSPSGISYEQYFGPGTRLTVT.

The CDR3 nucleotides are TGCAGCGGTGACCGAGGCTCTTTAAGCTCCTATAATTCACCCCTCCACTTT. Translated: CSGDRGSLSSYNSPLHF. The chain carries TRBV29-1 and TRBJ1-6; D is unresolved. Looked up from germline, CDR1 is SQVTM and CDR2 is ANQGSEA. This CDR3 is 17 amino acids long. The ends were cut back, 7 bases at V and 0 bases at J, with 19 bases in the middle. The variable domain in full, completed from reference TRBV29-1 and TRBJ1-6, reads SAVISQKPSRDICQRGTSLTIQCQVDSQVTMMFWYRQQPGQSLTLIATANQGSEATYESGFVIDKFPISRPNLTFSTLTVSNMSPEDSSIYLCSGDRGSLSSYNSPLHFGNGTRLTVT.

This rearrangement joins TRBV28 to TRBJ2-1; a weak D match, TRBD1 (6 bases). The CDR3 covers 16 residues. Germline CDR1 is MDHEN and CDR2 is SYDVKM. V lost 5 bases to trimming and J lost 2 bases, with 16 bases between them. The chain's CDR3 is CASSTAGVPTYNEQFF. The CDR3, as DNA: TGTGCCAGCAGTACGGCAGGGGTGCCAACCTACAATGAGCAGTTCTTC. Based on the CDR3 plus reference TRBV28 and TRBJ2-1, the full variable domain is DVKVTQSSRYLVKRTGEKVFLECVQDMDHENMFWYRQDPGLGLRLIYFSYDVKMKEKGDIPEGYSVSREKKERFSLILESASTNQTSMYLCASSTAGVPTYNEQFFGPGTRLTVL.

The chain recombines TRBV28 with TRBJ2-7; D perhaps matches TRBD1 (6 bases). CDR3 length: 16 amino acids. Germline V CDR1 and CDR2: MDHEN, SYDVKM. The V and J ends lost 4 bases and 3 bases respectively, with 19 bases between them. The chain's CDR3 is CASSSGGGGYRYEQYV. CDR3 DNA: TGTGCCAGCAGTTCTGGGGGCGGTGGTTACCGCTACGAGCAGTACGTC.

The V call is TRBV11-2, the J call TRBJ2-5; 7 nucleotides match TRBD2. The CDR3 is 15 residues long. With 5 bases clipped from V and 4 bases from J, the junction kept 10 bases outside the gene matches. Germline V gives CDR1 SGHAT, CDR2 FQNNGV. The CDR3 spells CASSNPTSLPETQYF. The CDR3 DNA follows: TGTGCCAGCAGCAACCCGACTAGCCTCCCAGAGACCCAGTACTTC.

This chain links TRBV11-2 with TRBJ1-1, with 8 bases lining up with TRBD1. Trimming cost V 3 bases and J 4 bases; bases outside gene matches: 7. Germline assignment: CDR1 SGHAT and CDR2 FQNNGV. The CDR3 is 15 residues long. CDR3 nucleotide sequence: TGTGCCAGCAGCTTCCAGGGGGCTAGGGGCACTGAAGCTTTCTTT. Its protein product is CASSFQGARGTEAFF.

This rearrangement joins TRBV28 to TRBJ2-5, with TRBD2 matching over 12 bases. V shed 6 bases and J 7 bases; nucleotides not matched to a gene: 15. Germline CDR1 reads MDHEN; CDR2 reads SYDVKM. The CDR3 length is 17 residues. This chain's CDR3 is CASSSNGLAGYSRTQYF. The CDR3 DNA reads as TGTGCCAGCAGCAGCAACGGACTAGCGGGATATAGTCGGACCCAGTACTTC.

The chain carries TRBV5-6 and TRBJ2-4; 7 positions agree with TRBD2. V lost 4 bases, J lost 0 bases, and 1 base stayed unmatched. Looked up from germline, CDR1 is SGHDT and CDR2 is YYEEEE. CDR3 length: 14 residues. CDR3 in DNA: TGTGCCAGCAGCCCGGGGGGAGCCAAAAACATTCAGTACTTC. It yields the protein CASSPGGAKNIQYF. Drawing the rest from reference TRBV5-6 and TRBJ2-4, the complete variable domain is DAGVTQSPTHLIKTRGQQVTLRCSPKSGHDTVSWYQQALGQGPQFIFQYYEEEERQRGNFPDRFSGHQFPNYSSELNVNALLLGDSALYLCASSPGGAKNIQYFGAGTRLSVL.

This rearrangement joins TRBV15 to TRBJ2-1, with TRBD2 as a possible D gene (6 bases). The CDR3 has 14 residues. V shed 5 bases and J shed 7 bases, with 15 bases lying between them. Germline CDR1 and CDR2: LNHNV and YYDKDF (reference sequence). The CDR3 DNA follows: TGTGCCACCAGCGTACCGGGACTCCCTAATGAGCAGTTCTTC. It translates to CATSVPGLPNEQFF. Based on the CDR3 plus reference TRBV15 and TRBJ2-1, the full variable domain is DAMVIQNPRYQVTQFGKPVTLSCSQTLNHNVMYWYQQKSSQAPKLLFHYYDKDFNNEADTPDNFQSRRPNTSFCFLDIRSPGLGDTAMYLCATSVPGLPNEQFFGPGTRLTVL.

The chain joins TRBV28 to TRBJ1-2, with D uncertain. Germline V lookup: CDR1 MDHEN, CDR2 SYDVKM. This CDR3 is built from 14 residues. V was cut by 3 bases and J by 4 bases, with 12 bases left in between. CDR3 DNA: TGTGCCAGCAGTTTCGGTCAGGCGACCTATGGCTACACCTTC. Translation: CASSFGQATYGYTF.

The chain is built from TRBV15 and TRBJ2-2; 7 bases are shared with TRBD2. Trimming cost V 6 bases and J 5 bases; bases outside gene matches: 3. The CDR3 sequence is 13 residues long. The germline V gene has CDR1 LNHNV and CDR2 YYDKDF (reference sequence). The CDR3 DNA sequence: TGTGCCACCAGGCCGGGGGGAACCGGGGAGCTGTTTTTT. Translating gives CATRPGGTGELFF.